These 23 T cell receptor beta chains came from one sample sequenced in a study of beta chain features in type 1 diabetes (dated by TCRdb to 2016 to 2018). Library preparation employed the immunoSEQ multiplex PCR assay. The High Capacity cDNA Reverse Transcription Kit was used to reverse transcribe all of the isolated RNA, meaning that expressed TCRB transcripts were what got sequenced. The source is immuneACCESS, and TCRdb retained only in-frame sequences with V and J called. Part of the clones is not carried over; for the studies checked, unresolved V genes explain less than half of this, and the remainder is unexplained. This sample has 850,000 to 900,000 clones in its table, and roughly a sixth of those were observed once. The ten largest account for about 0.02% of the sample. The sequencing input was naive CD4+ T cells from blood. Read against the paper, the sample's cell subset or site label means: true naive CD4+ T cells. Every receptor here comes from a woman aged 18-29 years in good health.

This clone has just a few counts. This chain connects TRBV18 to TRBJ2-1, with 8 bases lining up with TRBD2. This CDR3 has 16 residues. V lost 3 bases, J lost 5 bases, and 9 bases stayed unmatched. Germline CDR1 and CDR2: KGHSH and LQKENI. In DNA, the CDR3 is TGTGCCAGCTCACCCCTGCCGAGCGGGAGAAACAATGAGCAGTTCTTC. Its protein product is CASSPLPSGRNNEQFF.

The chain recombines TRBV28 with TRBJ1-2; no clear D gene. Between the trimmed V and J ends, which lost 7 bases and 4 bases, there was a span of 19 bases. Germline V CDR1 and CDR2: MDHEN, SYDVKM. This CDR3 is built from 15 residues. The CDR3 spells CASTRELEGPYGYTF. In DNA, the CDR3 is TGTGCCAGCACCAGAGAACTGGAGGGCCCCTATGGCTACACCTTC.

A note on this clone: This may arise from a read error, as a much more abundant clone is one base away. The chain has TRBV5-8 and TRBJ2-3; D gene uncertain. Trimming pared 2 bases from V and 6 bases from J, leaving 4 bases between. The CDR3 totals 11 residues. Germline CDR1 and CDR2: SGHTS and YDEGEE. The CDR3 DNA is TGTGCCAGCAGCTTAGGGGATACGCAGTATTTT. Encoded protein: CASSLGDTQYF. Variable domain in full (rest from reference TRBV5-8 and TRBJ2-3): EAGVTQSPTHLIKTRGQQATLRCSPISGHTSVYWYQQALGLGLQFLLWYDEGEERNRGNFPPRFSGRQFPNYSSELNVNALELEDSALYLCASSLGDTQYFGPGTRLTVL.

This clone was counted between two and nine times. V and J are TRBV5-4 and TRBJ2-3; a possible D gene is TRBD2 (5 bases). The V gene's germline CDR1 is SGHNT and CDR2 YYREEE (reference sequence). V was clipped by 0 bases and J by 6 bases, with 14 bases between them. The CDR3 sequence is 15 residues long. The CDR3 here is CASSLVGSGTDTQYF. In DNA, the CDR3 is TGTGCCAGCAGCTTGGTAGGGTCGGGAACGGATACGCAGTATTTT.

The chain links TRBV5-1 to TRBJ1-1, with D uncertain. The V gene lost 4 bases and the J gene lost 4 bases, with 11 bases spanning the gap. The CDR3 consists of 13 residues. Per the germline V gene, CDR1 is SGHRS and CDR2 is YFSETQ. The CDR3 spells CASSVVPSTEAFF. In nucleotides, the CDR3 is TGCGCCAGCAGCGTTGTCCCAAGCACTGAAGCTTTCTTT.

The chain recombines TRBV29-1 with TRBJ2-7; D is unclear. The germline V gene has CDR1 SQVTM and CDR2 ANQGSEA. The V end lost 5 bases, the J end lost 3 bases, and 11 bases lay between the germline ends. This CDR3 spans 12 amino acids. CDR3 nucleotide sequence: TGCAGCGTTTATATCCAGAACTACGAGCAGTACTTC. Its translation: CSVYIQNYEQYF.

J is TRBJ2-6 and V is TRBV5-1; D tentatively fits TRBD1 or TRBD2 (5 bases each). The germline V gene encodes CDR1 SGHRS and CDR2 YFSETQ. The CDR3 totals 17 residues. The V gene lost 0 bases and the J gene lost 3 bases, with 13 bases spanning the gap. CDR3 region: CASSLVVGTNGANVLTF. The CDR3 region has the DNA TGCGCCAGCAGCTTGGTTGTAGGGACCAATGGGGCCAACGTCCTGACTTTC.

The V and J genes are TRBV6-6 and TRBJ2-7, with D unresolved. Germline-derived CDR1 and CDR2 are MNHNY and SVGAGI (reference sequence). This CDR3 is 16 amino acids long. Trimming left V 0 bases short and J 2 bases short, with 14 bases between. CDR3 protein: CASSYSRFSRPYEQYF. CDR3 in DNA: TGTGCCAGCAGTTACTCGAGATTCAGCAGACCCTACGAGCAGTACTTC.

V gene TRBV10-3 combines with J gene TRBJ2-5, with D hard to call. Between the trimmed V and J ends, which lost 3 bases and 2 bases, there was a span of 10 bases. The germline gives CDR1 ENHRY, CDR2 SYGVKD. CDR3 length: 14 residues. CDR3 nucleotide sequence: TGTGCCATCAGTGATAGTGCGGAGCAAGAGACCCAGTACTTC. It yields the protein CAISDSAEQETQYF.

This clone was seen a handful of times. This chain uses TRBV4-2 with TRBJ2-1; D possibly corresponds to TRBD2 (6 bases). The CDR3 is 14 residues long. Germline CDR1 reads LGHNA; CDR2 reads YNFKEQ. V was pared by 2 bases and J by 7 bases, with 12 bases between. The DNA of the CDR3 is TGTGCCAGCAGCCAATCCGGGAGAGGGAATGAGCAGTTCTTC. It yields the protein CASSQSGRGNEQFF.

This clone was seen a few times. CDR3 residues: CASSLSDSGGETQYF. The CDR3 DNA is TGTGCCAGCAGCTTGTCAGACTCGGGCGGCGAGACCCAGTACTTC. The genes are TRBV7-2 and TRBJ2-5; D gene uncertain. Germline-derived CDR1 and CDR2 are SGHTA and FQGNSA. The CDR3 covers 15 residues. Trimming shortened V by 3 bases and J by 5 bases, and 16 bases separated the two germline ends.

V gene TRBV28 combines with J gene TRBJ2-1; TRBD1 agrees at 7 bases. The germline gives CDR1 MDHEN, CDR2 SYDVKM. V was clipped by 3 bases and J by 9 bases; unmatched bases: 11. The CDR3 spans 15 residues. Here the CDR3 DNA reads TGTGCCAGCAGTTTCTCTCGACAGGGCGTTGGTGAGCAGTTCTTC. It yields the protein CASSFSRQGVGEQFF.

This clone has a handful of counts. The rearrangement links TRBV7-2 to TRBJ2-4; D is unclear. V shed 4 bases and J shed 0 bases, with 7 bases lying between them. CDR3 length: 14 amino acids. From germline, CDR1 is SGHTA and CDR2 FQGNSA. DNA for the CDR3: TGTGCCAGCAGCTCGGAGCTAGCCAAAAACATTCAGTACTTC. It yields the protein CASSSELAKNIQYF.

This clone was found a few times. The gene calls are TRBV28 and TRBJ2-7; TRBD2 might be the D (6 bases). Germline assignment: CDR1 MDHEN and CDR2 SYDVKM. V was shortened by 4 bases and J by 2 bases, with 9 bases between the two germline ends. There are 13 residues in the CDR3. CDR3 sequence reads: CASSYRLAYEQYF. The CDR3 DNA is TGTGCCAGCAGTTACCGACTAGCCTACGAGCAGTACTTC. Drawing the rest from reference TRBV28 and TRBJ2-7, the complete variable domain is DVKVTQSSRYLVKRTGEKVFLECVQDMDHENMFWYRQDPGLGLRLIYFSYDVKMKEKGDIPEGYSVSREKKERFSLILESASTNQTSMYLCASSYRLAYEQYFGPGTRLTVT.

This clone was detected only a few times. This chain connects TRBV7-3 to TRBJ2-2; D is possibly TRBD2 (5 bases). Trimming cost V 5 bases and J 7 bases, with 11 bases left between them. Germline CDR1 reads SGHTA; CDR2 reads FQGTGA. There are 13 residues in the CDR3. CDR3 DNA: TGTGCCAGCAGCGCCGGGAACGGCGGGGAGCTGTTTTTT. Translating it yields CASSAGNGGELFF.

There are a few counts of this clone. The chain uses TRBV21-1 and TRBJ2-5. TRBV21-1 is a pseudogene. This CDR3 is built from 16 residues. CDR3 residues: CASSKGRTHNQETQYF. Here the CDR3 DNA reads TGTGCCAGCAGCAAAGGGCGAACACACAACCAAGAGACCCAGTACTTC.

The genes are TRBV7-2 and TRBJ2-5; D call uncertain. The end of the DNA fits TRBJ2-7 better, so the J call may be wrong. This CDR3 has 14 residues. The germline V gene encodes CDR1 SGHTA and CDR2 FQGNSA. The CDR3 spells CASSFLVRSYEQYF. The DNA of the CDR3 is TGTGCCAGCAGCTTCTTGGTCAGATCCTACGAGCAGTACTTC.

This clone appeared a few times. The V call is TRBV2, the J call TRBJ2-7, with D possibly TRBD2 on 7 matching bases. Germline assignment: CDR1 SNHLY and CDR2 FYNNEI. The CDR3 extends over 12 amino acids. V was cut by 8 bases and J by 6 bases, with 14 bases left in between. CDR3 nucleotides: TGTGCCAGCTACCGGGGGGCTGGCGAGCAGTACTTC. Its protein is CASYRGAGEQYF.

The rearrangement uses TRBV5-1 and TRBJ2-7, with 8 bases lining up with TRBD2. After removal of 3 bases from V and 3 bases from J, the junction contained 8 bases not matched to a gene. CDR1 is SGHRS and CDR2 is YFSETQ in the germline V gene. The CDR3 totals 15 residues. CDR3 bases: TGCGCCAGCAGCTCACATACTAGCGGAGGCTACGAGCAGTACTTC. Its protein product is CASSSHTSGGYEQYF.

The chain employs TRBV10-3 and TRBJ1-1, with unresolved D. The CDR3 has 14 amino acids. V was shortened by 3 bases and J by 5 bases, with 13 bases between the two germline ends. Germline CDR1 is ENHRY and CDR2 is SYGVKD. CDR3 loop: CAISDPRLRTEAFF. DNA for the CDR3: TGTGCCATCAGTGACCCCAGGTTAAGGACTGAAGCTTTCTTT.

CDR3 nucleotides: TGTGCCACCAGCAGCTTAGGTACTGCGTACAATGAGCAGTTCTTC. Protein product: CATSSLGTAYNEQFF. V and J are TRBV15 and TRBJ2-1; no definite D call. Per the germline V gene, CDR1 is LNHNV and CDR2 is YYDKDF (reference sequence). The CDR3 is 15 amino acids. Trimming left V 3 bases short and J 4 bases short, with 13 bases between.

This chain connects TRBV12-5 to TRBJ2-3, with D possibly being TRBD2 (6 bases). The V gene lost 7 bases and the J gene lost 4 bases, with 12 bases spanning the gap. This CDR3 has 13 amino acids. The germline V gene encodes CDR1 LGHNT and CDR2 FRNRAP. The CDR3 DNA reads as TGTGCTAGTGCCCTGCGGGAAGCAGATACGCAGTATTTT. This encodes CASALREADTQYF.

The chain links TRBV7-3 to TRBJ1-1; TRBD1 might be the D (5 bases). V lost 1 base and J lost 5, with 11 bases in between. CDR3 length: 14 residues. Germline V CDR1 and CDR2: SGHTA, FQGTGA. Here the CDR3 reads CASSLKPGRTEAFF. CDR3 in DNA: TGTGCCAGCAGCTTAAAGCCAGGGCGGACTGAAGCTTTCTTT.